A single sample is the source of the 16 T cell receptor beta chains below, sequenced in a study of blood T cell repertoires in COVID-19. Clones were sequenced by immunoSEQ multiplex PCR, and TCRdb holds only the in-frame ones, with some missing. The data show roughly 280,000 clones, about 91% seen once. Sequenced input: PBMCs or T cells enriched from blood (not recorded which). The receptors were sampled from a middle-aged man who had been exposed to COVID-19.

Details on this clone: The sample carries other DNA sequences with the same CDR3. The chain joins TRBV11-3 to TRBJ2-7; 8 nucleotides line up with TRBD1. Germline-derived CDR1 and CDR2 are SGHNT and YENEEA. This CDR3 comprises 14 residues. V lost 6 bases to trimming and J lost 0 bases; unmatched junction nucleotides: 4. In DNA form, the CDR3 reads TGTGCCAGCAGTTTGGGACAGGCCTCCTACGAGCAGTACTTC. Amino acids: CASSLGQASYEQYF.

The chain combines TRBV29-1 with TRBJ2-1; no clear D gene. The CDR3 runs to 14 residues. The germline V gene encodes CDR1 SQVTM and CDR2 ANQGSEA. Deletions cut 2 bases from V and 0 bases from J, with 8 bases between. The CDR3 DNA is TGCAGCGTTGAAATACAGAACTCCTACAATGAGCAGTTCTTC. Protein sequence: CSVEIQNSYNEQFF.

The gene calls are TRBV2 and TRBJ1-5, with a tentative D call TRBD1 (5 bases). The CDR3 is 13 residues long. Trimming removed 7 bases at V and 6 bases at J, with 13 bases between. Germline V gene sequence: CDR1 SNHLY, CDR2 FYNNEI. The CDR3 DNA reads as TGTGCCAGCACAGAAGGGGAAGCTCAGCCCCAGCATTTT. Translating gives CASTEGEAQPQHF.

This clone appeared a few times. This chain connects TRBV18 to TRBJ2-7, with TRBD1 matching over 7 bases. With 4 bases clipped from V and 4 bases from J, the junction kept 7 bases outside the gene matches. Germline lookup yields CDR1 KGHSH and CDR2 LQKENI. This CDR3 comprises 14 residues. The CDR3 here is CASSQGARVYEQYF. DNA of the CDR3: TGTGCCAGCTCACAGGGGGCGAGGGTTTACGAGCAGTACTTC.

The chain couples TRBV28 to TRBJ2-2, with 11 bases aligning to TRBD1. V lost 7 bases and J lost 8; bases outside the gene matches: 9. Looked up from germline, CDR1 is MDHEN and CDR2 is SYDVKM. The CDR3 contains 15 residues. CDR3: CASKGQGALGGELFF. CDR3 DNA sequence: TGTGCCAGCAAAGGACAGGGGGCTTTAGGTGGGGAGCTGTTTTTT.

V gene TRBV11-2 combines with J gene TRBJ2-7, with 7 bases that match TRBD2. The length of the CDR3 is 14 residues. V dropped 3 bases and J dropped 5; count of bases not matched to a gene: 7. The V gene's germline CDR1 is SGHAT and CDR2 FQNNGV. The CDR3 sequence is CASSFEAGLDEQYF. The CDR3 nucleotides read TGTGCCAGCAGCTTTGAAGCGGGACTGGACGAGCAGTACTTC. The variable domain in full, completed from reference TRBV11-2 and TRBJ2-7, reads EAGVAQSPRYKIIEKRQSVAFWCNPISGHATLYWYQQILGQGPKLLIQFQNNGVVDDSQLPKDRFSAERLKGVDSTLKIQPAKLEDSAVYLCASSFEAGLDEQYFGPGTRLTVT.

The V call is TRBV9, the J call TRBJ1-3; 7 bases match TRBD1. Germline CDR1 is SGDLS and CDR2 is YYNGEE. V lost 3 bases to trimming and J lost 2 bases; unmatched junction nucleotides: 2. The CDR3 has 14 amino acids. CDR3 in DNA: TGTGCCAGCAGCGAAGGGACAGCTGGAAACACCATATATTTT. It is translated as CASSEGTAGNTIYF. Complete variable domain (other parts from reference TRBV9 and TRBJ1-3): DSGVTQTPKHLITATGQRVTLRCSPRSGDLSVYWYQQSLDQGLQFLIQYYNGEERAKGNILERFSAQQFPDLHSELNLSSLELGDSALYFCASSEGTAGNTIYFGEGSWLTVV.

V is TRBV4-1 and J is TRBJ1-5, with 9 positions matching TRBD1. CDR3 length: 14 amino acids. V shed 4 bases and J 2 bases; nucleotides not matched to a gene: 0. Germline CDR1 and CDR2: MGHRA and YSYEKL. The CDR3 is CASSRTGGNQPQHF. The CDR3 nucleotides read TGCGCCAGCAGCCGGACAGGGGGCAATCAGCCCCAGCATTTT.

The chain has TRBV7-6 and TRBJ2-5; possible D gene TRBD2, 6 bases. CDR3 length: 15 amino acids. Looked up from germline, CDR1 is SGHVS and CDR2 is FNYEAQ. The V end was cut by 4 bases, the J end by 1 base, with 13 bases between. The CDR3 sequence is CASSYLRGTQETQYF. The CDR3 DNA reads TGTGCCAGCAGCTACTTACGGGGGACCCAAGAGACCCAGTACTTC.

The chain links TRBV7-9 to TRBJ2-1; D remains unclear. Germline-derived CDR1 and CDR2 are SEHNR and FQNEAQ (reference sequence). V dropped 1 base and J dropped 0 bases, with 16 bases sitting between them. This CDR3 has 18 amino acids. CDR3 region: CASSLVYSSSSSYNEQFF. The CDR3 region has the DNA TGTGCCAGCAGCTTAGTCTACTCCTCTTCGAGCTCCTACAATGAGCAGTTCTTC. Using reference TRBV7-9 and TRBJ2-1 for the parts outside the CDR3, the full variable domain is DTGVSQNPRHKITKRGQNVTFRCDPISEHNRLYWYRQTLGQGPEFLTYFQNEAQLEKSRLLSDRFSAERPKGSFSTLEIQRTEQGDSAMYLCASSLVYSSSSSYNEQFFGPGTRLTVL.

The chain uses TRBV6-5 and TRBJ1-1; possibly TRBD1 for D (5 bases). Germline CDR1 and CDR2: MNHEY and SVGAGI. Trimming took 2 bases from V and 5 from J, leaving 9 bases between them. The CDR3 sequence is 13 residues long. CDR3 residues: CASSYQGRTEAFF. CDR3 in DNA: TGTGCCAGCAGTTACCAGGGTCGGACTGAAGCTTTCTTT.

The chain employs TRBV5-6 and TRBJ2-1, with 7 bases that match TRBD1. Germline V gives CDR1 SGHDT, CDR2 YYEEEE. V lost 1 base to trimming and J lost 2 bases; unmatched junction nucleotides: 3. CDR3 length: 15 residues. The CDR3 DNA follows: TGTGCCAGCAGCTTGCAAGGGGGCCCCTACAATGAGCAGTTCTTC. Its translation: CASSLQGGPYNEQFF.

This sequence joins TRBV7-2 and TRBJ1-5; TRBD1 matches at 7 bases. The CDR3 totals 15 residues. Per the germline V gene, CDR1 is SGHTA and CDR2 is FQGNSA. V lost 1 base, J lost 5 bases, and 5 bases stayed unmatched. The CDR3 loop reads CASSLDAGGHQPQHF. As DNA, the CDR3 is TGTGCCAGCAGCTTAGATGCAGGGGGGCATCAGCCCCAGCATTTT.

V is TRBV18 and J is TRBJ1-3, with no clear D. The V end lost 2 bases, the J end lost 0 bases, and 11 bases lay between the germline ends. Germline CDR1 reads KGHSH; CDR2 reads LQKENI. There are 16 residues in the CDR3. CDR3 amino acids: CASSPRDMDSGNTIYF. Here the CDR3 DNA reads TGTGCCAGCTCACCAAGAGACATGGACTCTGGAAACACCATATATTTT.

The chain links TRBV19 to TRBJ1-1; D is ambiguous. This CDR3 comprises 13 residues. The germline V gene has CDR1 LNHDA and CDR2 SQIVND (reference sequence). V was trimmed by 4 bases and J by 4 bases, leaving 10 bases between them. CDR3 sequence reads: CASSTSLVTEAFF. The CDR3 region has the DNA TGTGCCAGTAGTACTTCTCTCGTCACTGAAGCTTTCTTT.

This rearrangement joins TRBV19 to TRBJ1-5; 8 bases map to TRBD1. The CDR3 consists of 12 residues. The V segment lost 10 bases and the J segment 9 bases; nucleotides outside the gene matches: 8. Germline CDR1 LNHDA, CDR2 SQIVND (reference sequence). CDR3 sequence reads: CAIGQGAGPQHF. CDR3 DNA: TGTGCCATCGGACAGGGAGCAGGGCCCCAGCATTTT.